This TCR beta chain was documented in a study of blood T cell repertoires in COVID-19. Across the study: The United States, Italy and Spain were the sources of the acute and convalescent COVID-19 samples. T cells, B-cell-depleted T cells, or PBMCs provided the cDNA or gDNA that served as material.

Germline assignment: CDR1 SGHTA and CDR2 FQGNSA. The CDR3 has 15 residues. Deletions cut 9 bases from V and 0 bases from J, with 17 bases between. In the study's own analysis: The assay estimated nucleated cells by amplifying reference gene primers. TCRdb keeps only in-frame clones here, not all; method: immunoSEQ multiplex PCR. V and J calls plus clone size are reproduced from that table; the DNA served to infer D and trimming. The repertoire holds approximately 94,000 clones, approximately 84% seen once, with roughly 7.3% in the top ten. The sequence derives from a man aged 25-45 years in a cohort sampled during active COVID-19. The V call is TRBV7-2, the J call TRBJ1-2; a possible D gene is TRBD1 (5 bases). The material sequenced was peripheral blood. Written as DNA, the CDR3 is TGTGCCAGTAAACCCTCGGGGGAACCTAACTATGGCTACACCTTC. It encodes CASKPSGEPNYGYTF.